This T cell receptor (beta chain) was found in a study of vaccination effects on CD4 cells after COVID-19. Study-level results: Marked clonal contraction of infection- and vaccine-induced clones was seen late after vaccination. The study dataset contains few convalescent patients and includes no early post-infection timepoints. Only a single clone (1 of 255 vaccine-induced clones in healthy vaccinees) cross-reacted with common cold coronaviruses.

Repertoires were generated with immunoSEQ multiplex PCR, while TCRdb's copy carries only in-frame clones and drops some. The sample contains 25,000 to 35,000 clones, about 80% of which appear only once. ViraFEST expansion of antigen-specific CD4+ T cells with viral peptide pools preceded sequencing. After roughly ten days in culture, the CD4+ T cells were isolated. Nobody among the vaccine recipients had prior SARS-CoV-2 infection (nucleocapsid antibodies were negative). Half-medium replacement with IL-2 medium occurred on days 3 and 7. CDR3 length: 10 amino acids. Germline CDR1 and CDR2: MDHEN and SYDVKM. V lost 3 bases, J lost 4 bases, and 1 base lay in between. As for this clone: The antigen remains undetermined.

This rearrangement joins TRBV28 to TRBJ2-7; no firm D call. The material sequenced was CD4+ T cells from PBMCs cultured with SARS-CoV-2 spike peptides, taken before COVID-19 vaccination. The TCR originated in a human donor who received a COVID-19 vaccine. The CDR3 is CASSLYEQYF. The CDR3 DNA follows: TGTGCCAGCAGTTTGTACGAGCAGTACTTC.